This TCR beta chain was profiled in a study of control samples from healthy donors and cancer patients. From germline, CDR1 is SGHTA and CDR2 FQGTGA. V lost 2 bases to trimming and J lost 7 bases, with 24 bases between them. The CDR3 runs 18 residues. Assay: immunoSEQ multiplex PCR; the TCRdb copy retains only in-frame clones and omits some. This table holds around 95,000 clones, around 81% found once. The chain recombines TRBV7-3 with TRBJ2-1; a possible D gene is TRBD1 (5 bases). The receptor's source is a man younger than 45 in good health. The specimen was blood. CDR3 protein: CASSLGPFNIQPGNEQFF. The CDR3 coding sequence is TGTGCCAGCAGCTTAGGGCCGTTTAACATACAGCCAGGGAATGAGCAGTTCTTC.